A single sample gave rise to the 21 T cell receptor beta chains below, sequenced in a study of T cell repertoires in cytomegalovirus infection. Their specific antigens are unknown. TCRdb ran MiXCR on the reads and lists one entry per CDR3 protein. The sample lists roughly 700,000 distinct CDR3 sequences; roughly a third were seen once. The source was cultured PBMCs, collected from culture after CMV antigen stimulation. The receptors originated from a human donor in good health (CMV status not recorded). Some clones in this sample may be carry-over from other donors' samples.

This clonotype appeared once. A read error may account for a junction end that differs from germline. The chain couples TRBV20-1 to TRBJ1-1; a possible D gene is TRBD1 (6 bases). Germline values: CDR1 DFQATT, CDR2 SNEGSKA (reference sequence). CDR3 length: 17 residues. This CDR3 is CSARDGVRGHWNAEAFF. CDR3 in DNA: TGCAGTGCTAGAGATGGGGTGCGGGGACACTGGAACGCTGAAGCTTTCTTT.

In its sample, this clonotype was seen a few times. This chain's CDR3 is CSAIRQYGTEAFF. In DNA, the CDR3 is TGCAGTGCTATACGACAGTACGGCACTGAAGCTTTCTTT. The gene calls are TRBV20-1 and TRBJ1-1, with D possibly being TRBD1 (5 bases). From germline, CDR1 is DFQATT and CDR2 SNEGSKA (reference sequence). This CDR3 has 13 amino acids. The V end was cut by 4 bases, the J end by 4 bases, with 13 bases between.

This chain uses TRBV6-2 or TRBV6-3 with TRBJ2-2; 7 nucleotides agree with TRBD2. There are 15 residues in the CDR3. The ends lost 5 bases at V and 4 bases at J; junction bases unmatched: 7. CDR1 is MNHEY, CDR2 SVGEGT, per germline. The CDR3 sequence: CASSTPSGITGELFF. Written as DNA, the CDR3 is TGTGCCAGCAGTACCCCCAGCGGGATCACCGGGGAGCTGTTTTTT.

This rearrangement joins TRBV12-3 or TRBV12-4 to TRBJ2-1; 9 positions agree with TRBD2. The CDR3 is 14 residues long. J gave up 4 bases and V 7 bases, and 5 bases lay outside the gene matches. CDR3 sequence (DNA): TGTGCCAGCATAGCAGCGGGGGGTTACAATGAGCAGTTCTTC. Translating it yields CASIAAGGYNEQFF.

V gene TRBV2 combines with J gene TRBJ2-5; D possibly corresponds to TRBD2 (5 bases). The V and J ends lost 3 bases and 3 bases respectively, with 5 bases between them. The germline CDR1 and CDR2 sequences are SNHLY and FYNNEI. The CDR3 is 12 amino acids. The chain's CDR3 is CASSEEEETQYF. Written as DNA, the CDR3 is TGTGCCAGCAGTGAGGAGGAAGAGACCCAGTACTTC. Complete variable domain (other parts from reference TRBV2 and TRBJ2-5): EPEVTQTPSHQVTQMGQEVILRCVPISNHLYFYWYRQILGQKVEFLVSFYNNEISEKSEIFDDQFSVERPDGSNFTLKIRSTKLEDSAMYFCASSEEEETQYFGPGTRLLVL.

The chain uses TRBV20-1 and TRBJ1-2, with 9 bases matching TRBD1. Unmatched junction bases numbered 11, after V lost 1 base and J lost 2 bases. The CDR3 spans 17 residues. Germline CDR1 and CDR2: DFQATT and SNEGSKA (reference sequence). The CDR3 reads CSARGGTGTFQNYGYTF. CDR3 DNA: TGCAGTGCTAGAGGGGGGACAGGGACCTTTCAAAACTATGGCTACACCTTC.

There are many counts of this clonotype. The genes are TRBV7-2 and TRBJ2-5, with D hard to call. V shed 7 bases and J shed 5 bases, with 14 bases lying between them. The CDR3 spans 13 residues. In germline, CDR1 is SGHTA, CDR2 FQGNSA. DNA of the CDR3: TGTGCCAGCACCCTCTCCTGGCAGGAGACCCAGTACTTC. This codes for CASTLSWQETQYF.

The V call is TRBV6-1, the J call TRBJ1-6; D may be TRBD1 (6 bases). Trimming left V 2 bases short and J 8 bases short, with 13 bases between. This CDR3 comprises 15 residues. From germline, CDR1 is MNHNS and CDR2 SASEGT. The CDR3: CASSERGQTDSPLHF. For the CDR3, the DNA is TGTGCCAGCAGTGAAAGAGGACAGACAGATTCACCCCTCCACTTT.

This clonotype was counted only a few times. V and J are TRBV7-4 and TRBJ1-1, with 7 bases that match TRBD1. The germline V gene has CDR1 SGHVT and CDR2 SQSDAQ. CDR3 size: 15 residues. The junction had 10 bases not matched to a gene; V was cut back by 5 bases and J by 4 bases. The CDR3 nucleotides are TGTGCCAGCAGCCACCCGACAGGGCGACGCACTGAAGCTTTCTTT. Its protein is CASSHPTGRRTEAFF.

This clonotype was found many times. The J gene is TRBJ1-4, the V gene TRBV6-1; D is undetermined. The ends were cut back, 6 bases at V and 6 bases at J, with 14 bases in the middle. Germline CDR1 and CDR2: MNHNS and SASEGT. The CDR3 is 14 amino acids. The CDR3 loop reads CASSVSDRDEKLFF. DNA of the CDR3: TGTGCCAGCAGCGTATCCGACCGTGATGAAAAACTGTTTTTT.

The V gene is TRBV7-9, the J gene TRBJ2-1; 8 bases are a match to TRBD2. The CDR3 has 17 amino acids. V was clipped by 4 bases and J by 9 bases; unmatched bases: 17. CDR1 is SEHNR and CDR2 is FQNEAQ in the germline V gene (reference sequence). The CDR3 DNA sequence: TGTGCCAGCAGCTATTCAGTGGTAGCGGGAAGAAAGGGTGAGCAGTTCTTC. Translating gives CASSYSVVAGRKGEQFF.

In nucleotides, the CDR3 is TGTGCCAGCAGCACCACCCAGCGGACACGAACCTACGAGCAGTACTTC. It specifies CASSTTQRTRTYEQYF. The chain combines TRBV7-9 with TRBJ2-7; tentatively, D is TRBD1 or TRBD2 (5 bases each). Germline V gene data show CDR1 as SEHNR and CDR2 as FQNEAQ (reference sequence). Between the trimmed V and J ends, which lost 5 bases and 2 bases, there was a span of 19 bases. The CDR3 runs to 16 residues.

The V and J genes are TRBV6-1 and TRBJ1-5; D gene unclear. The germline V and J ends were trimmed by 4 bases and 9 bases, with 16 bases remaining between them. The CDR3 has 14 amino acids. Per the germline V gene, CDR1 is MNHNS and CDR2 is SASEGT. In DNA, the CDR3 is TGTGCCAGCAGTGTAGACACCAGCCATTTGCCCCAGCATTTT. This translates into CASSVDTSHLPQHF.

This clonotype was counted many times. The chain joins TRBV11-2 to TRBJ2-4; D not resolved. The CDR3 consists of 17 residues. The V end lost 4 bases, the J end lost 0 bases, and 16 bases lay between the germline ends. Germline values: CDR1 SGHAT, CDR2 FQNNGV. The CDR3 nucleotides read TGTGCCAGCAGCTCTTACCCCAGTTCAGAAGCCAAAAACATTCAGTACTTC. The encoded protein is CASSSYPSSEAKNIQYF.

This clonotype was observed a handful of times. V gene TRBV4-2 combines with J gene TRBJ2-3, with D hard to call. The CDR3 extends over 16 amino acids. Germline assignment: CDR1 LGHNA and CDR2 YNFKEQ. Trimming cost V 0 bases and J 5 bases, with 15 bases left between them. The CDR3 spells CASSQDLGRVGDTQYF. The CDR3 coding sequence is TGTGCCAGCAGCCAAGATCTCGGACGCGTTGGAGATACGCAGTATTTT.

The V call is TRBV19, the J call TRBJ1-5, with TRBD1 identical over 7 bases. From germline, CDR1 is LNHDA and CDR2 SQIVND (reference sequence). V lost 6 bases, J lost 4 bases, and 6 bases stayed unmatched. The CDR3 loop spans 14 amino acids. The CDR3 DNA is TGTGCCAGTAGCACACAGGGGCAGAATCAGCCCCAGCATTTT. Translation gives CASSTQGQNQPQHF.

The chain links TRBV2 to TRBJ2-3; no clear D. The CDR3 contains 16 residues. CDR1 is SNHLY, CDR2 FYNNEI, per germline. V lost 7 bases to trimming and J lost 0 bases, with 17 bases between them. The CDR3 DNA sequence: TGTGCCAGCACCGAAACCCGGGTCCCCAGCACAGATACGCAGTATTTT. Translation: CASTETRVPSTDTQYF.

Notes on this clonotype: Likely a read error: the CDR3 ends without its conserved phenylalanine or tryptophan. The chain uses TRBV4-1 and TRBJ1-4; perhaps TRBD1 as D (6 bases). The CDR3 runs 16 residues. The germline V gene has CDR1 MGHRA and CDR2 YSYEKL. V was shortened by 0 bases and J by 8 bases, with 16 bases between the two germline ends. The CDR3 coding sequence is TGCGCCAGCAGCCAAGAACCCCCCCGGGGGCGGGAAAAACTGTTTTAT. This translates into CASSQEPPRGREKLFY.

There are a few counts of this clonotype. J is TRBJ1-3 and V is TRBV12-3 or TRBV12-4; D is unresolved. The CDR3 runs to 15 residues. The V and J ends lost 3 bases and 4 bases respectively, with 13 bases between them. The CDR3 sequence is CASSFPPFTGNTIYF. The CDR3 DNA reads TGTGCCAGCAGTTTCCCCCCCTTCACCGGAAACACCATATATTTT.

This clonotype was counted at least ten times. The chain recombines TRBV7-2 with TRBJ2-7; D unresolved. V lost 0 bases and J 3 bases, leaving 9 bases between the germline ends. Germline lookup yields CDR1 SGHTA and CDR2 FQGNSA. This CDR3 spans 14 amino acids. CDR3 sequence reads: CASSLAATVYEQYF. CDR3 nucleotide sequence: TGTGCCAGCAGCTTAGCGGCCACTGTCTACGAGCAGTACTTC.

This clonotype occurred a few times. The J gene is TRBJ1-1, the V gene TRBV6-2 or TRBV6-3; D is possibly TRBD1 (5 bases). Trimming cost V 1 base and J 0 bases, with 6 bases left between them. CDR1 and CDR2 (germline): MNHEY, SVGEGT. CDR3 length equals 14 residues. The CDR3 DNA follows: TGTGCCAGCAGTTACTACAGGATGAACACTGAAGCTTTCTTT. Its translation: CASSYYRMNTEAFF.